The 23 T cell receptor beta chains below all came from one sample that was sequenced in a study of CD8 T cells in ankylosing spondylitis. TCRdb recomputed calls from the 5' RACE reads with MiXCR, one row per CDR3 protein. The table has around 490,000 distinct CDR3 sequences, over 4% seen once. Study-wide findings and caveats: Ankylosing spondylitis blood seemed to carry a telltale TCR beta motif made of eight highly homologous variants.

Antigens of these TCRs are unknown. The sample comprised blood, either unsorted or a sorted T cell fraction (not recorded which). These receptors originate from a male donor with ankylosing spondylitis.

In its sample, this clonotype was seen many times. V is TRBV20-1 and J is TRBJ1-6; tentative D call: TRBD1 (5 bases). V was pared by 5 bases and J by 10 bases, with 18 bases between. This CDR3 is built from 14 residues. Germline V gives CDR1 DFQATT, CDR2 SNEGSKA (reference sequence). The CDR3 loop reads CSAAPSGVRSPLHF. For the CDR3, the DNA is TGCAGTGCTGCCCCGTCGGGGGTACGATCACCCCTCCACTTT.

This clonotype has a count of ten or more. The rearrangement links TRBV4-2 to TRBJ1-3; 9 positions match TRBD1. The junction had 7 bases not matched to a gene; V was cut back by 0 bases and J by 4 bases. The CDR3 contains 17 residues. Germline CDR1 LGHNA, CDR2 YNFKEQ. CDR3 sequence (DNA): TGTGCCAGCAGCCAAGATACCGGACAGGGGTTCGGAAACACCATATATTTT. Its protein product is CASSQDTGQGFGNTIYF.

This clonotype appeared a few times. This chain connects TRBV7-2 to TRBJ2-5, with 11 nucleotides matching TRBD2. CDR3 length: 17 amino acids. CDR1 and CDR2 from the germline V gene are SGHTA and FQGNSA. J lost 5 bases, V lost 4 bases, and 12 bases had no gene match. Here the CDR3 reads CASSYGGSGRARETQYF. The DNA of the CDR3 is TGTGCCAGCAGCTATGGGGGTAGCGGGAGGGCCAGGGAGACCCAGTACTTC.

This clonotype was counted a few times. The V and J genes are TRBV29-1 and TRBJ2-5; D might be TRBD2 (6 bases). Deletions cut 6 bases from V and 1 base from J, with 12 bases between. There are 13 residues in the CDR3. Germline V gives CDR1 SQVTM, CDR2 ANQGSEA. The CDR3 bases are TGCAGCGTGGAGGGCAGATTCCAAGAGACCCAGTACTTC. Translating gives CSVEGRFQETQYF.

This clonotype was picked up many times. This chain uses TRBV12-3 or TRBV12-4 with TRBJ2-1, with 7 bases lining up with TRBD1. This CDR3 is 16 amino acids long. The ends lost 5 bases at V and 5 bases at J; junction bases unmatched: 12. This CDR3 reads CASSRVGFTGDNEQFF. CDR3 DNA: TGTGCCAGCAGTCGGGTCGGATTCACAGGGGACAATGAGCAGTTCTTC.

This clonotype showed up many times. The chain is built from TRBV20-1 and TRBJ2-3; 7 bases align to TRBD2. J was trimmed by 0 bases and V by 7 bases; bases with no gene match: 13. This CDR3 is built from 16 residues. Germline loops: CDR1 DFQATT, CDR2 SNEGSKA (reference sequence). The CDR3 DNA sequence: TGCAGTGTCTCAACTAGCGCGTCTCCTAGCACAGATACGCAGTATTTT. It yields the protein CSVSTSASPSTDTQYF.

This clonotype was counted ten times or more. The chain links TRBV20-1 to TRBJ1-5; D not resolved. The CDR3 loop spans 13 amino acids. Trimming cost V 2 bases and J 7 bases, with 12 bases left between them. Germline V gives CDR1 DFQATT, CDR2 SNEGSKA (reference sequence). CDR3 bases: TGCAGTGCTAGACCGACTACCCGCCAGCCCCAGCATTTT. Translation gives CSARPTTRQPQHF.

This clonotype was observed many times. The V and J genes are TRBV12-3 or TRBV12-4 and TRBJ1-5; D is unresolved. The CDR3 totals 13 residues. V was clipped by 5 bases and J by 0 bases, with 5 bases between them. CDR3 nucleotides: TGTGCCAGCAGTGTAACTAGCAATCAGCCCCAGCATTTT. Amino acids: CASSVTSNQPQHF.

This clonotype was observed many times. The chain couples TRBV3-1 to TRBJ1-6; TRBD1 might be the D (5 bases). Trimming took 2 bases from V and 9 from J, leaving 17 bases between them. CDR1 is LGHDT and CDR2 is YNNKEL in the germline V gene (reference sequence). The length of the CDR3 is 16 residues. The CDR3 DNA follows: TGTGCCAGCAGCCAATTTCCGGGCTCAAGGGGTTCACCCCTCCACTTT. Translating it yields CASSQFPGSRGSPLHF.

On this clonotype itself: A single base separates this from a much larger clone, so it may be a read error. The rearrangement uses TRBV7-2 and TRBJ2-1; TRBD2 agrees at 8 bases. This CDR3 spans 12 amino acids. In germline, CDR1 is SGHTA, CDR2 FQGNSA. The CDR3 loop is CASRAGGDEQIF. The CDR3 coding sequence is TGTGCCAGCAGGGCGGGGGGCGATGAGCAGATCTTC.

This CDR3 is CAISESQGTDEQYF. Here the CDR3 DNA reads TGTGCCATCAGTGAGTCGCAGGGTACCGACGAGCAGTACTTC. V and J are TRBV10-3 and TRBJ2-7, with a tentative D call TRBD1 (5 bases). The V end lost 0 bases, the J end lost 5 bases, and 11 bases lay between the germline ends. Germline assignment: CDR1 ENHRY and CDR2 SYGVKD. This CDR3 has 14 amino acids.

This clonotype was observed many times. The rearrangement links TRBV20-1 to TRBJ1-5, with unresolved D. The germline CDR1 and CDR2 sequences are DFQATT and SNEGSKA (reference sequence). V gave up 4 bases and J gave up 3 bases, with 10 bases separating them. The CDR3 has 13 residues. CDR3 region: CSAIRSPNQPQHF. The CDR3 DNA follows: TGCAGTGCTATACGATCCCCCAATCAGCCCCAGCATTTT.

This clonotype came up many times. The J gene is TRBJ2-5, the V gene TRBV20-1; D is unresolved. Germline lookup yields CDR1 DFQATT and CDR2 SNEGSKA (reference sequence). This CDR3 contains 13 residues. Trimming took off 6 bases at V and 6 bases at J, with 17 bases between the two ends. CDR3 bases: TGCAGTGCCGGCTCCAGAAAAAGACAGACCCAGTACTTC. It yields the protein CSAGSRKRQTQYF.

This clonotype was detected many times. This chain links TRBV18 with TRBJ1-1; 8 nucleotides agree with TRBD1. The V and J ends lost 4 bases and 7 bases, in that order; junction bases with no gene match: 2. CDR1 is KGHSH, CDR2 LQKENI, per germline. The CDR3 has 12 residues. The CDR3 DNA is TGTGCCAGCTCACGGACAGGGAATGAAGCTTTCTTT. Amino acids: CASSRTGNEAFF.

This clonotype was seen at least ten times. The rearrangement links TRBV5-1 to TRBJ1-1; the D gene is possibly TRBD1 (5 bases). Trimming left V 4 bases short and J 3 bases short, with 13 bases between. Germline CDR1 SGHRS, CDR2 YFSETQ. There are 14 residues in the CDR3. DNA of the CDR3: TGCGCCAGCAGCAAAACAGGAGTTGACACTGAAGCTTTCTTT. The encoded protein is CASSKTGVDTEAFF.

This clonotype was observed many times. The chain recombines TRBV5-1 with TRBJ1-5, with D hard to call. Germline CDR1 and CDR2: SGHRS and YFSETQ. The CDR3 extends over 13 amino acids. V lost 1 base and J lost 7, with 9 bases in between. CDR3 amino acids: CASSLRSGQPQHF. CDR3 sequence (DNA): TGCGCCAGCAGCTTGAGGTCCGGACAGCCCCAGCATTTT.

This clonotype was seen at least ten times. The chain couples TRBV7-3 to TRBJ2-1; the D gene is possibly TRBD1 (5 bases). Trimming shortened V by 5 bases and J by 7 bases, and 12 bases separated the two germline ends. The CDR3 sequence is 13 residues long. Germline lookup yields CDR1 SGHTA and CDR2 FQGTGA. The CDR3 region is CASSLSHRNEQFF. The DNA for the CDR3 is TGTGCCAGCAGCCTATCGCACAGGAATGAGCAGTTCTTC.

This clonotype was found many times. The chain couples TRBV4-2 to TRBJ2-7; D is unresolved. This CDR3 comprises 13 residues. Germline V gene sequence: CDR1 LGHNA, CDR2 YNFKEQ. Trimming cost V 2 bases and J 4 bases, with 9 bases left between them. CDR3 protein: CASSQSTAYEQYF. CDR3 nucleotide sequence: TGTGCCAGCAGCCAAAGCACAGCATACGAGCAGTACTTC.

This clonotype was seen at least ten times. The CDR3 DNA follows: TGTGCCAGCAGCGTAGTACTAGCGGGAGGTGGTGAGCAGTTCTTC. It yields the protein CASSVVLAGGGEQFF. V gene TRBV9 combines with J gene TRBJ2-1; TRBD2 agrees at 12 bases. The trim removed 0 bases at V and 9 bases at J, leaving 4 bases unmatched. CDR1 and CDR2 (germline): SGDLS, YYNGEE. The CDR3 runs 15 residues. Supplemented by reference TRBV9 and TRBJ2-1, the full variable domain reads DSGVTQTPKHLITATGQRVTLRCSPRSGDLSVYWYQQSLDQGLQFLIQYYNGEERAKGNILERFSAQQFPDLHSELNLSSLELGDSALYFCASSVVLAGGGEQFFGPGTRLTVL.

This clonotype was counted ten times or more. This chain links TRBV7-2 with TRBJ2-7, with D uncertain. V was trimmed by 4 bases and J by 2 bases, leaving 9 bases between them. This CDR3 is built from 13 residues. The germline V gene has CDR1 SGHTA and CDR2 FQGNSA. The CDR3 loop is CASSSRATYEQYF. The DNA for the CDR3 is TGTGCCAGCAGCTCTAGGGCCACCTACGAGCAGTACTTC.

Points on this clonotype: Given a much more abundant clone one base away, this may be a read error. V and J are TRBV4-2 and TRBJ2-7; 11 bases agree with TRBD2. Germline CDR1 is LGHNA and CDR2 is YNFKEQ. The CDR3 covers 15 residues. CDR3 nucleotide sequence: TGTGCCAGCCGCCAGGCCGCGACTAGCGGGGACGAGCAGTACTTC. Its translation is CASRQAATSGDEQYF.

Many counts were recorded for this clonotype. The chain combines TRBV4-3 with TRBJ1-1; no definite D call. V was shortened by 0 bases and J by 0 bases, with 8 bases between the two germline ends. This CDR3 is built from 15 residues. Germline CDR1 and CDR2: LGHNA and YSLEER. The CDR3 bases are TGCGCCAGCAGCCAAGATTCGGGAATGAACACTGAAGCTTTCTTT. Translation gives CASSQDSGMNTEAFF.

This clonotype was detected ten times or more. V gene TRBV14 combines with J gene TRBJ2-1; D not resolved. CDR3 length: 13 amino acids. The V and J ends lost 0 bases and 5 bases respectively, with 5 bases between them. From germline, CDR1 is SGHDN and CDR2 FVKESK. In DNA form, the CDR3 reads TGTGCCAGCAGCCAAGATGGGGACAATGAGCAGTTCTTC. Translating it yields CASSQDGDNEQFF.